The sequence of this T cell receptor beta chain was determined in a study of cytomegalovirus exposure and HLA in healthy donors. Regarding the study as a whole: CMV antigen specificity of a few CMV-associated chains was confirmed in vitro.

The CDR3 totals 16 residues. Germline CDR1 and CDR2: MNHNS and SASEGT. Trimming pared 6 bases from V and 0 bases from J, leaving 15 bases between. Primers included in the PCR were 60 Vbeta and 13 Jbeta primers. Assay used: immunoSEQ multiplex PCR; TCRdb lists only in-frame clones, some missing. Counted here are some 90,000 clones, about four fifths occurring once; the ten biggest clones make up about 32%. As for this clone: What it binds is not known.

The sequencing input was PBMCs. The receptor comes from a man between 50 and 59 years old in good health and CMV-seropositive. The J gene is TRBJ2-1, the V gene TRBV6-1; no clear D gene. The CDR3 spells CASRESRLSSYNEQFF. CDR3 sequence (DNA): TGTGCCAGCAGAGAATCACGGTTAAGCTCCTACAATGAGCAGTTCTTC.